This T cell receptor beta chain was captured by sequencing in a study of radiotherapy plus CTLA-4 blockade in lung cancer. About the research overall: Objective responses arose in 15% to 20% of patients, and approximately 28% experienced disease control.

The ends were cut back, 8 bases at V and 7 bases at J, with 12 bases in the middle. The CDR3 has 11 residues. In germline, CDR1 is SEHNR, CDR2 FQNEAQ (reference sequence). Regarding this clone: The target antigen is unknown.

General study findings and limits: The best prediction of response reportedly came from early blood T cell clone dynamics, with interferon-beta. Researchers report tumor-derived TCR clones expanding in blood after radiotherapy plus ipilimumab.

Profiled with immunoSEQ multiplex PCR; TCRdb holds only in-frame clones, not every one. Among 95,000 to 150,000 clones, approximately 90% were seen once, and the ten largest hold approximately 6.6%. Sequenced material: peripheral blood, taken from a patient treated with radiotherapy plus ipilimumab. The rearrangement joins TRBV7-9 to TRBJ2-7, with D perhaps TRBD2 (6 bases). The TCR originated in a human donor with non-small cell lung cancer that progressed on radiotherapy plus ipilimumab. The CDR3 loop reads CASGSGGEQYF. CDR3 bases: TGTGCCAGCGGGTCCGGAGGGGAGCAGTACTTC.